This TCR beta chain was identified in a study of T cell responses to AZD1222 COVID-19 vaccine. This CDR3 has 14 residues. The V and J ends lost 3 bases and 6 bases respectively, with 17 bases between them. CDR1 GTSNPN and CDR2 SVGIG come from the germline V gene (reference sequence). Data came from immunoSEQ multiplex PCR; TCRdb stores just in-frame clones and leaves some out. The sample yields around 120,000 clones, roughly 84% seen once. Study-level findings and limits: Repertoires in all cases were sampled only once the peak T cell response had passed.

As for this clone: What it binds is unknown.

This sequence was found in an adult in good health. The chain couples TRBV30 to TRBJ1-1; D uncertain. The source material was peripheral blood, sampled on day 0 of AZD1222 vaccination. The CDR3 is CAWSYGVGSAEAFF. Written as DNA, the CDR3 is TGTGCCTGGAGCTATGGGGTGGGCTCGGCTGAAGCTTTCTTT.